Listed below are T cell receptor beta chains from one sample, sequenced in a study of cytomegalovirus exposure and HLA in healthy donors. Libraries were prepared by immunoSEQ multiplex PCR; TCRdb keeps only in-frame clonotypes and omits some of them. Among over 150,000 clones, around four fifths were seen once, and the ten largest hold more than 4%. Material for sequencing was PBMCs. These receptors were obtained from a girl aged 10-17 years in good health and CMV-seropositive. The conserved cysteine and the conserved F or W are not part of the CDR3 here. Fields, in order: CDR3 protein, clone size, CDR3 length, V gene. Clone size is stated in some rows and not others, as once, few, many or a class when expanded.

ASRRIAGGGYEQY NA 13 TRBV2
ASSIQQGSYNEQF NA 13 TRBV19
ASSGGPEVSPLH NA 12 TRBV9
ATAPGASGGADTQY NA 14 TRBV7-7
ASSVGLGAGAYEQY NA 14 TRBV9
ASSTADRDPLH once 11 TRBV9
AWSVPGRGLSSYEQY NA 15 TRBV30
AWGGRQETQY NA 10 TRBV30
ASSMTGTGRTTMGGYT NA 16 TRBV19
ASSPGRRGETQY NA 12 TRBV18
ASSPGQLNTEAF NA 12 TRBV19
ASTPTRGINFGYT once 13 TRBV19
ASSRLGQGLGSPLH NA 14 TRBV7-9
ATSRARGRQVPQH NA 13 TRBV15
ATSRDRPPNTEAF NA 13 TRBV15
SVEPWGSPYEQY NA 12 TRBV29-1
ASSPRGQGVEPQH once 13 TRBV19
ASSSSLDRVSEQF NA 13 TRBV6-1
ASGPRGGVTDTQY NA 13 TRBV9
ASRENRVNQPQH NA 12 TRBV2
ASSLGGATGELF NA 12 TRBV5-1
ASGETDTDTQY NA 11 TRBV6-1
ASSPTGAGGNSPLH NA 14 TRBV5-1
SVVLLAGIKAKNIQY NA 15 TRBV29-1